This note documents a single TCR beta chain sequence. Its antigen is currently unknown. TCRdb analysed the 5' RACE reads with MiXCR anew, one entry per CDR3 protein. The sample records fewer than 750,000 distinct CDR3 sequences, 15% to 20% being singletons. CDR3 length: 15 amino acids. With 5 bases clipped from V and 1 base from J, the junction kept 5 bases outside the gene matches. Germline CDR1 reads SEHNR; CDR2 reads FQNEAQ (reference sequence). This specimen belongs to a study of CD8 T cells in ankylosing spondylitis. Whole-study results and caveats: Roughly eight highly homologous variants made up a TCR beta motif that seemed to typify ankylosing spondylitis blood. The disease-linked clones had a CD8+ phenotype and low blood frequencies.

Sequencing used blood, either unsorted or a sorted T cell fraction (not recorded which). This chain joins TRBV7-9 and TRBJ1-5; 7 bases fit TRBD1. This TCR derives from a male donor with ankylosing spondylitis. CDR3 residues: CASSQGGGSNQPQHF. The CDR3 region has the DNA TGTGCCAGCAGCCAGGGGGGGGGAAGCAATCAGCCCCAGCATTTT.